This is a list of T cell receptor beta chains from one sample in a study of blood T cell repertoires in COVID-19. Profiling relied on immunoSEQ multiplex PCR, and the TCRdb table lists in-frame clones only, not all of them. The sample lists roughly 100,000 clones, about 90% occurring once. The sequenced material came from peripheral blood. These receptors originate from a man aged 50 to 60 with active COVID-19. Each CDR3 is given without its conserved first and last residue.

j_gene	v_gene	CDR3aa
TRBJ1-3	TRBV6-2/TRBV6-3	ASSYVGSGNTIY
TRBJ2-1	TRBV7-3	ASSRTSGGYNEQF
TRBJ2-1	TRBV14	ASSQVAGFYNEQF
TRBJ1-6	TRBV9	ASSPSTSSSPLH
TRBJ2-7	TRBV7-9	ASSSGTSGGSYEQY
TRBJ2-7	TRBV28	ASSSPGTASYEQY
TRBJ1-4	TRBV14	ASSQDRTLVVR
TRBJ2-5	TRBV5-6	ASSLGAQWYQETQY
TRBJ2-2	TRBV18	ASSPQAGGRHTGELF
TRBJ1-5	TRBV6-5	ASDDFSNQPQH
TRBJ1-2	TRBV4-2	ASSHAGQGTNYGYT
TRBJ2-1	TRBV9	ASSLQGEGYNEQF
TRBJ2-2	TRBV5-1	ASSCGTGDCRELF
TRBJ1-3	TRBV21-1	ASSPTSPGDGNTIY
TRBJ1-1	TRBV4-3	ASSQDSTGGYAF
TRBJ2-3	TRBV15	ATSRILGEGDTQY
TRBJ1-4	TRBV7-2	ASSLNEKLF
TRBJ2-1	TRBV3-1/TRBV3-2	ASSHTGTGAYNEQF
TRBJ2-5	TRBV12-3/TRBV12-4	ASSSLETQY
TRBJ2-3	TRBV7-9	ASSLEGSTDTQY
TRBJ1-4	TRBV29-1	SVSQGATNEKLF
TRBJ1-1	TRBV14	ASSQENRDRKAF
TRBJ1-4	TRBV29-1	SCGDRAFAKLF
TRBJ2-5	TRBV6-5	ASSYGGEETQY
TRBJ2-7	TRBV27	ASSTYRVPGYEQY
TRBJ1-5	TRBV19	ATRDGTGNQPQH
TRBJ2-1	TRBV19	ASSINDRGSDLKF
TRBJ2-5	TRBV12-1	ASSPHTWGDVWYQETQY
TRBJ1-1	TRBV7-8	ASSSRGGTEAF
TRBJ1-6	TRBV9	ASSVDAPGDSPLH
TRBJ2-5	TRBV7-2	ASTSGRGGGGTQY
TRBJ2-3	TRBV2	ASRDTNTDTQY
TRBJ2-5	TRBV9	ASSPGTSGFQETQY
TRBJ1-1	TRBV6-5	ASTRGRNTEAF
TRBJ2-7	TRBV7-8	ASSLVVAGGYYEQY